The 21 T cell receptor beta chains below come from one sample, sequenced in a study of cytomegalovirus exposure and HLA in healthy donors. Clones were read by immunoSEQ multiplex PCR, and TCRdb kept only the in-frame ones, dropping some. The sample includes approximately 280,000 clones, just over 85% of them seen just once. The sequencing input was PBMCs. These receptors were taken from a woman under 30 in good health and CMV-seronegative.

The chain links TRBV6-5 to TRBJ1-1; D not certain. V was clipped by 10 bases and J by 5 bases, with 14 bases between them. CDR3 length equals 12 residues. The germline CDR1 and CDR2 sequences are MNHEY and SVGAGI. The CDR3 coding sequence is TGTGCCACCAACTCCGACAAAACTGAAGCTTTCTTT. Translation: CATNSDKTEAFF.

The CDR3 region has the DNA TGTGCCAGCACCCCAGGGGGCGGGGGGGCCCAAAACATTCAGTACTTC. Its protein is CASTPGGGGAQNIQYF. The rearrangement uses TRBV7-9 and TRBJ2-4; tentative D call: TRBD2 (9 bases). The CDR3 spans 16 residues. Trimming took 7 bases from V and 5 from J, leaving 21 bases between them. In germline, CDR1 is SEHNR, CDR2 FQNEAQ (reference sequence).

A single count supports this clone. This chain links TRBV5-1 with TRBJ2-7; TRBD2 aligns across 11 bases. The germline CDR1 and CDR2 sequences are SGHRS and YFSETQ. The CDR3 is 16 residues long. V lost 0 bases to trimming and J lost 2 bases; unmatched junction nucleotides: 4. The CDR3 spells CASSLEGSGRAYEQYF. CDR3 in DNA: TGCGCCAGCAGCTTGGAAGGTAGCGGGAGGGCCTACGAGCAGTACTTC.

The V and J genes are TRBV11-3 and TRBJ2-7; D is ambiguous. The germline V gene encodes CDR1 SGHNT and CDR2 YENEEA. The V end was cut by 6 bases, the J end by 5 bases, with 8 bases between. The CDR3 length is 11 residues. Here the CDR3 reads CASSLGDEQYF. CDR3 nucleotides: TGTGCCAGCAGTCTTGGAGACGAGCAGTACTTC. Full variable domain (remainder filled in from reference TRBV11-3 and TRBJ2-7): EAGVVQSPRYKIIEKKQPVAFWCNPISGHNTLYWYLQNLGQGPELLIRYENEEAVDDSQLPKDRFSAERLKGVDSTLKIQPAELGDSAVYLCASSLGDEQYFGPGTRLTVT.

CDR3 DNA sequence: TGTGCCAGCAGCCACAATCAGGGGGAACAGGGTGAAGCTTTCTTT. It encodes CASSHNQGEQGEAFF. The chain employs TRBV11-2 and TRBJ1-1, with 7 bases fitting TRBD1. The J segment lost 7 bases and the V segment lost 5 bases, leaving 13 bases of the junction unmatched. This CDR3 comprises 15 residues. Per the germline V gene, CDR1 is SGHAT and CDR2 is FQNNGV. Supplemented by reference TRBV11-2 and TRBJ1-1, the full variable domain reads EAGVAQSPRYKIIEKRQSVAFWCNPISGHATLYWYQQILGQGPKLLIQFQNNGVVDDSQLPKDRFSAERLKGVDSTLKIQPAKLEDSAVYLCASSHNQGEQGEAFFGQGTRLTVV.

CDR3 nucleotide sequence: TGTGCCAGCAGCCCCCCCCGGGAGGCAGGGAGGGAGACCCAGTACTTC. This codes for CASSPPREAGRETQYF. V is TRBV7-9 and J is TRBJ2-5, with TRBD2 identical over 7 bases. Looked up from germline, CDR1 is SEHNR and CDR2 is FQNEAQ (reference sequence). The CDR3 spans 16 residues. V shed 5 bases, J shed 5 bases, and the junction held 14 bases outside the gene matches.

The chain uses TRBV27 and TRBJ1-2, with 8 bases fitting TRBD1. The germline V gene has CDR1 MNHEY and CDR2 SMNVEV (reference sequence). This CDR3 is 17 amino acids long. J gave up 4 bases and V 5 bases, and 15 bases lay outside the gene matches. The CDR3 nucleotides read TGTGCCAGCAGTCCCTTTTCGACAGGGGTCTTCTCCTATGGCTACACCTTC. As protein: CASSPFSTGVFSYGYTF.

This chain joins TRBV13 and TRBJ2-3; D is possibly TRBD2 (6 bases). V was shortened by 2 bases and J by 3 bases, with 12 bases between the two germline ends. Germline lookup yields CDR1 PRHDT and CDR2 FYEKMQ (reference sequence). The length of the CDR3 is 15 residues. CDR3 nucleotide sequence: TGTGCCAGCAGCTTACGGCGGCGGGGAACAGATACGCAGTATTTT. Residues: CASSLRRRGTDTQYF.

This clone came up a few times. The V call is TRBV6-1, the J call TRBJ1-5, with 12 positions matching TRBD1. Germline V gene lookup returns CDR1 MNHNS and CDR2 SASEGT. The CDR3 covers 15 residues. V dropped 6 bases and J dropped 6; count of bases not matched to a gene: 6. Written as DNA, the CDR3 is TGTGCCAGCAGCAGGGACAGGGGGCCCAGTCAGCCCCAGCATTTT. It is translated as CASSRDRGPSQPQHF.

The V gene is TRBV5-4, the J gene TRBJ2-3; no clear D gene. CDR3 size: 11 residues. Looked up from germline, CDR1 is SGHNT and CDR2 is YYREEE (reference sequence). The V end lost 8 bases, the J end lost 4 bases, and 8 bases lay between the germline ends. This CDR3 is CASLFADTQYF. CDR3 DNA sequence: TGTGCCAGTTTGTTCGCAGATACGCAGTATTTT.

This clone appeared a few times. This sequence joins TRBV13 and TRBJ1-2; D uncertain. CDR3 length equals 13 residues. The germline gives CDR1 PRHDT, CDR2 FYEKMQ (reference sequence). V was cut by 1 base and J by 4 bases, with 7 bases left in between. The CDR3 DNA reads as TGTGCCAGCAGCTTAGACAGTGGCTATGGCTACACCTTC. Translating gives CASSLDSGYGYTF.

V gene TRBV6-5 combines with J gene TRBJ2-1; a possible D gene is TRBD2 (6 bases). This CDR3 contains 13 residues. V lost 5 bases, J lost 7 bases, and 12 bases lay in between. Germline V gives CDR1 MNHEY, CDR2 SVGAGI. The CDR3 protein is CASSRDLGNEQFF. In DNA form, the CDR3 reads TGTGCCAGCAGTCGGGACTTGGGTAATGAGCAGTTCTTC.

This sequence joins TRBV28 and TRBJ2-7; D possibly corresponds to TRBD1 (6 bases). V was pared by 5 bases and J by 6 bases, with 17 bases between. CDR3 size: 14 residues. The V gene's germline CDR1 is MDHEN and CDR2 SYDVKM. This CDR3 is CASSPGQTYREQYF. The CDR3 DNA reads TGTGCCAGCAGTCCAGGACAGACGTATCGCGAGCAGTACTTC.

This chain links TRBV29-1 with TRBJ1-5; 9 nucleotides agree with TRBD1. J lost 3 bases, V lost 7 bases, and 4 bases had no gene match. The germline V gene has CDR1 SQVTM and CDR2 ANQGSEA. The CDR3 length is 13 residues. CDR3 in DNA: TGCAGCGCCGGACAGGGGTTCAATCAGCCCCAGCATTTT. Its translation is CSAGQGFNQPQHF.

The CDR3 spells CASSLGDRGLEQYF. For the CDR3, the DNA is TGTGCCAGCAGCTTGGGGGACAGGGGGCTCGAGCAGTACTTC. This chain uses TRBV7-6 with TRBJ2-7; TRBD1 agrees at 12 bases. The trim removed 3 bases at V and 6 bases at J, leaving 3 bases unmatched. There are 14 residues in the CDR3. The germline V gene has CDR1 SGHVS and CDR2 FNYEAQ. Full variable domain (outside the CDR3, taken from reference TRBV7-6 and TRBJ2-7): GAGVSQSPRYKVTKRGQDVALRCDPISGHVSLYWYRQALGQGPEFLTYFNYEAQQDKSGLPNDRFSAERPEGSISTLTIQRTEQRDSAMYRCASSLGDRGLEQYFGPGTRLTVT.

The V gene is TRBV15, the J gene TRBJ2-6; 9 bases are a match to TRBD1. With 5 bases clipped from V and 0 bases from J, the junction kept 8 bases outside the gene matches. In germline, CDR1 is LNHNV, CDR2 YYDKDF (reference sequence). This CDR3 spans 18 amino acids. The CDR3 DNA reads TGTGCCACCAGCGACTGGGACAGGGCGAACTCTGGGGCCAACGTCCTGACTTTC. This encodes CATSDWDRANSGANVLTF. The full variable domain, in which reference TRBV15 and TRBJ2-6 provide the parts outside the CDR3, is DAMVIQNPRYQVTQFGKPVTLSCSQTLNHNVMYWYQQKSSQAPKLLFHYYDKDFNNEADTPDNFQSRRPNTSFCFLDIRSPGLGDTAMYLCATSDWDRANSGANVLTFGAGSRLTVL.

DNA of the CDR3: TGTGCCAGCAGCGTCAGGGACAGAGTGCTCGATGGCTACACCTTC. As protein: CASSVRDRVLDGYTF. This chain connects TRBV9 to TRBJ1-2; TRBD1 matches 7 bases. V was clipped by 2 bases and J by 6 bases; unmatched bases: 10. The CDR3 covers 15 residues. CDR1 is SGDLS, CDR2 YYNGEE, per germline. The full variable domain, completed using reference TRBV9 and TRBJ1-2, is DSGVTQTPKHLITATGQRVTLRCSPRSGDLSVYWYQQSLDQGLQFLIQYYNGEERAKGNILERFSAQQFPDLHSELNLSSLELGDSALYFCASSVRDRVLDGYTFGSGTRLTVV.

The CDR3 DNA reads as TGTGCCAGCAGCCCGGACAGGGGGGGCAATCAGCCCCAGCATTTT. As protein: CASSPDRGGNQPQHF. V usage is TRBV7-2 and J usage is TRBJ1-5; 10 nucleotides align to TRBD1. The V and J ends lost 5 bases and 2 bases, in that order; junction bases with no gene match: 3. The V gene's germline CDR1 is SGHTA and CDR2 FQGNSA. This CDR3 region has 15 residues.

The chain couples TRBV28 to TRBJ2-7, with D possibly matching TRBD1 (6 bases). CDR1 and CDR2 from the germline V gene are MDHEN and SYDVKM. This CDR3 comprises 15 residues. With 8 bases removed from V and 2 bases from J, the gap between germline ends came to 19 bases. CDR3 in DNA: TGTGCCAGCCTCAGGGGCAGGGACACTGCCTACGAGCAGTACTTC. Amino acids: CASLRGRDTAYEQYF. The whole variable domain, remainder taken from reference TRBV28 and TRBJ2-7, is DVKVTQSSRYLVKRTGEKVFLECVQDMDHENMFWYRQDPGLGLRLIYFSYDVKMKEKGDIPEGYSVSREKKERFSLILESASTNQTSMYLCASLRGRDTAYEQYFGPGTRLTVT.

The chain recombines TRBV7-2 with TRBJ2-1, with 9 bases that match TRBD2. The V and J ends lost 11 bases and 7 bases, in that order; junction bases with no gene match: 9. The CDR3 contains 13 residues. The V gene's germline CDR1 is SGHTA and CDR2 FQGNSA. CDR3 nucleotides: TGTGCCTGCTTCCGCGGGGGGGGTAATGAGCAGTTCTTC. Protein: CACFRGGGNEQFF.

The chain couples TRBV5-8 to TRBJ2-1, with D possibly TRBD2 on 6 matching bases. This CDR3 has 16 residues. V lost 4 bases and J lost 1, with 15 bases in between. CDR1 SGHTS and CDR2 YDEGEE come from the germline V gene. CDR3 sequence reads: CASSPGFRGSYNEQFF. The DNA of the CDR3 is TGTGCCAGCAGCCCGGGCTTCCGGGGGTCCTACAATGAGCAGTTCTTC.